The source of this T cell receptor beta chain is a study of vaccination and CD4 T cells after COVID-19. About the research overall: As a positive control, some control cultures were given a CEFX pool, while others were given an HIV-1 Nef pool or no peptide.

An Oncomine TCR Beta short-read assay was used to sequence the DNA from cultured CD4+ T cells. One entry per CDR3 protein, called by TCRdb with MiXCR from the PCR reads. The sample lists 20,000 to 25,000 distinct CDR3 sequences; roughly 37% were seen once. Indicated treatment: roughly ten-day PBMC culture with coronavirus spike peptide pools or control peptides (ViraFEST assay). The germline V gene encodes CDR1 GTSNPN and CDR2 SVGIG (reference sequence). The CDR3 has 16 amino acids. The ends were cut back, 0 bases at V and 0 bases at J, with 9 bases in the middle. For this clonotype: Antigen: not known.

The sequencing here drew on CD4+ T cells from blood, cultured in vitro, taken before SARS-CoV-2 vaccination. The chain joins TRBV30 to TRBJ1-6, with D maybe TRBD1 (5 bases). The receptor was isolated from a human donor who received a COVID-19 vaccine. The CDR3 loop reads CAWSVRQNSYNSPLHF. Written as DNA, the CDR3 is TGTGCCTGGAGTGTACGACAGAACTCCTATAATTCACCCCTCCACTTT.